This paragraph covers one TCR beta chain sequence. This entry is derived from a study of blood T cell repertoires in COVID-19. About the study: Material from acute and convalescent COVID-19 was sourced from the United States, Italy and Spain. PBMCs, B-cell-depleted T cells, or T cells were the source of the cDNA or gDNA that made up the material.

Methods used by the authors: Scientists estimated how many nucleated cells there were by amplifying reference gene primers. Measured with immunoSEQ multiplex PCR; TCRdb has only the in-frame clones, and not every one. The V and J calls and clone size come from that table; D and trimming were worked out from the DNA. The table has about 280,000 clones, approximately 91% seen once. This CDR3 has 18 residues. J gave up 0 bases and V 5 bases, and 5 bases lay outside the gene matches. The germline V gene encodes CDR1 LNHDA and CDR2 SQIVND (reference sequence). The clonotype originates from a man between 50 and 59 years old with acute or convalescent COVID-19. The genes are TRBV19 and TRBJ2-1, with 15 bases that match TRBD2. The sequencing sample was made of peripheral blood. DNA of the CDR3: TGTGCCAGTAGTGAAGGGACTAGCGGGGGGAGCTCCTACAATGAGCAGTTCTTC. It encodes CASSEGTSGGSSYNEQFF.